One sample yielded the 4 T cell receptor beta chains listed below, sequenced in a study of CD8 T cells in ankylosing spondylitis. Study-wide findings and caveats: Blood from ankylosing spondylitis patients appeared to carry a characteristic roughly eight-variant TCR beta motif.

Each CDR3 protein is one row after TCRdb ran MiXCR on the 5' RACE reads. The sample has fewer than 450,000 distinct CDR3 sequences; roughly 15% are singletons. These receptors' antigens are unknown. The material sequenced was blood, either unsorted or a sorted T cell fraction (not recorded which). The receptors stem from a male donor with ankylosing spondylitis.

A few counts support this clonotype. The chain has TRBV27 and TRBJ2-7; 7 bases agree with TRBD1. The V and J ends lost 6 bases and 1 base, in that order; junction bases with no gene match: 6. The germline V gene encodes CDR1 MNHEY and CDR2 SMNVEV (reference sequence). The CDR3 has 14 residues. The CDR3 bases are TGTGCCAGCAGGCGACAGGGCCTATCCTACGAGCAGTACTTC. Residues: CASRRQGLSYEQYF.

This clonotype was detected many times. CDR3 sequence (DNA): TGCAGCGTCGGGGAGGGGACACAAGAGACCCAGTACTTC. This gives the protein CSVGEGTQETQYF. V and J are TRBV29-1 and TRBJ2-5, with D maybe TRBD2 (7 bases). The CDR3 sequence is 13 residues long. From germline, CDR1 is SQVTM and CDR2 ANQGSEA. Trimming cost V 6 bases and J 2 bases, with 13 bases left between them. The complete variable domain, with remaining parts taken from reference TRBV29-1 and TRBJ2-5, reads SAVISQKPSRDICQRGTSLTIQCQVDSQVTMMFWYRQQPGQSLTLIATANQGSEATYESGFVIDKFPISRPNLTFSTLTVSNMSPEDSSIYLCSVGEGTQETQYFGPGTRLLVL.

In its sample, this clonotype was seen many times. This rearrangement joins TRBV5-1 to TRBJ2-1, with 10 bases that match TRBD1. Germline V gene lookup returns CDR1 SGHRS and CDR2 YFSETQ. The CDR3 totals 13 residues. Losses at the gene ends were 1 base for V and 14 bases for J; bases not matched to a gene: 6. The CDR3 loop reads CASSLRTGGMKFF. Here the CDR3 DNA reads TGCGCCAGCAGCTTGAGGACAGGGGGTATGAAGTTCTTC.

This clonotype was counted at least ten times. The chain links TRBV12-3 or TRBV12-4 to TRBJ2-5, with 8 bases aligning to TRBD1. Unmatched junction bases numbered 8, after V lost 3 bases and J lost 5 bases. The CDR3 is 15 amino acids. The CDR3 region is CASSFYGQGAETQYF. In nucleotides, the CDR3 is TGTGCCAGCAGTTTTTACGGTCAGGGGGCTGAGACCCAGTACTTC.